The 5 T cell receptor beta chains presented below share a single source sample, sequenced in a study of cytomegalovirus exposure and HLA in healthy donors. It was with 60 Vbeta and 13 Jbeta primers that the PCR ran. Clones were sequenced by immunoSEQ multiplex PCR, and TCRdb holds only the in-frame ones, with some missing. The data contain over 150,000 clones, approximately 85% of them singletons. Sequenced sample: PBMCs. Every receptor here comes from a girl aged 5-17 years in good health and CMV-seropositive.

V gene TRBV30 combines with J gene TRBJ1-1; D is undetermined. The CDR3 length is 11 residues. Trimming pared 1 base from V and 11 bases from J, leaving 11 bases between. The V gene's germline CDR1 is GTSNPN and CDR2 SVGIG (reference sequence). The CDR3 DNA sequence: TGTGCCTGGAGTGACCCTGACACGGCTTTCTTT. Translating it yields CAWSDPDTAFF.

The V gene is TRBV2, the J gene TRBJ1-4; D possibly corresponds to TRBD1 (6 bases). The V gene's germline CDR1 is SNHLY and CDR2 FYNNEI. The CDR3 length is 15 residues. The V end was cut by 0 bases, the J end by 4 bases, with 9 bases between. CDR3 sequence (DNA): TGTGCCAGCAGTGAAGCGGTACAGGGTAATGAAAAACTGTTTTTT. It translates to CASSEAVQGNEKLFF.

Written as DNA, the CDR3 is TGTGCCTGGAGTAGAGGACTGGGCAACACCGGGGAGCTGTTTTTT. Translation gives CAWSRGLGNTGELFF. This chain uses TRBV30 with TRBJ2-2, with a weak D call TRBD2 (5 bases). Germline V gene lookup returns CDR1 GTSNPN and CDR2 SVGIG (reference sequence). V was cut by 2 bases and J by 2 bases, with 12 bases left in between. CDR3 length equals 15 residues.

In DNA form, the CDR3 reads TGCGCCAGCAGCTTGGAATTTTTAATGAATGAGCAGTTCTTC. Its translation is CASSLEFLMNEQFF. This chain links TRBV5-1 with TRBJ2-1; D not certain. Trimming took 0 bases from V and 7 from J, leaving 11 bases between them. This CDR3 spans 14 amino acids. Per the germline V gene, CDR1 is SGHRS and CDR2 is YFSETQ. The full variable domain, completed using reference TRBV5-1 and TRBJ2-1, is KAGVTQTPRYLIKTRGQQVTLSCSPISGHRSVSWYQQTPGQGLQFLFEYFSETQRNKGNFPGRFSGRQFSNSRSEMNVSTLELGDSALYLCASSLEFLMNEQFFGPGTRLTVL.

The J gene is TRBJ1-2, the V gene TRBV19, with TRBD1 as a possible D gene (5 bases). This CDR3 comprises 13 residues. Germline values: CDR1 LNHDA, CDR2 SQIVND (reference sequence). Trimming cost V 7 bases and J 3 bases, with 12 bases left between them. CDR3 bases: TGTGCCAGTACCGGAGGGGCGGACTATGGCTACACCTTC. It codes for CASTGGADYGYTF.